This T cell receptor beta chain is from a study of cytomegalovirus exposure and HLA in healthy donors. The CDR3 is 14 amino acids. Trimming left V 5 bases short and J 1 base short, with 15 bases between. Germline CDR1 is GTSNPN and CDR2 is SVGIG (reference sequence). The PCR had 60 Vbeta and 13 Jbeta primers. Sequencing was performed with immunoSEQ multiplex PCR; in TCRdb, only in-frame clones are kept and a portion is missing. The sample lists about 120,000 clones, roughly 82% seen once, with 2.5% to 3.5% in the top ten. The chain is built from TRBV30 and TRBJ2-7, with a tentative D call TRBD1 (6 bases). Sequenced material: PBMCs. The TCR was taken from a woman aged 40-49 years in good health and CMV-seropositive. CDR3 region: CAWVGHPSSYEQYF. The CDR3 DNA is TGTGCCTGGGTGGGACACCCCTCTTCCTACGAGCAGTACTTC. Full variable domain (missing parts from reference TRBV30 and TRBJ2-7): SQTIHQWPATLVQPVGSPLSLECTVEGTSNPNLYWYRQAAGRGLQLLFYSVGIGQISSEVPQNLSASRPQDRQFILSSKKLLLSDSGFYLCAWVGHPSSYEQYFGPGTRLTVT.